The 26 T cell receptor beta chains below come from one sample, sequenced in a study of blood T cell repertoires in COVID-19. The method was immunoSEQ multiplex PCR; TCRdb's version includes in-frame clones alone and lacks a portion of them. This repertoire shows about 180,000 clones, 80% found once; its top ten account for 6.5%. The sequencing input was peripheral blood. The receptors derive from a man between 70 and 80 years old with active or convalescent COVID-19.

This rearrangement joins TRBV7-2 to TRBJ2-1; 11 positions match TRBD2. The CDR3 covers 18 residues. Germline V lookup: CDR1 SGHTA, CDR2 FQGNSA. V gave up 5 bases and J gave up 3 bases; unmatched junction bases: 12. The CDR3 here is CASSPPSGGRHYYNEQFF. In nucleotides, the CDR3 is TGTGCCAGCAGCCCTCCTAGCGGGGGGCGACATTACTACAATGAGCAGTTCTTC.

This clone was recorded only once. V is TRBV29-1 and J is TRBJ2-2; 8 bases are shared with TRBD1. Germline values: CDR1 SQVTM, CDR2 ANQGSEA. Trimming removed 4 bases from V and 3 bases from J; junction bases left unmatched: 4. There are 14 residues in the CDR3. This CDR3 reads CSVVRQGYTGELFF. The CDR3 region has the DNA TGCAGCGTTGTAAGACAGGGGTACACCGGGGAGCTGTTTTTT.

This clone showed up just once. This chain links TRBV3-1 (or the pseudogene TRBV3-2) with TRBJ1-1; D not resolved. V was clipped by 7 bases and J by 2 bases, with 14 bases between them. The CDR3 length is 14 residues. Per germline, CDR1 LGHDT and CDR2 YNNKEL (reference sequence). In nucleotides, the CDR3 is TGTGCCAGCACCTATTCCCGGGGAAACACTGAAGCTTTCTTT. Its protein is CASTYSRGNTEAFF.

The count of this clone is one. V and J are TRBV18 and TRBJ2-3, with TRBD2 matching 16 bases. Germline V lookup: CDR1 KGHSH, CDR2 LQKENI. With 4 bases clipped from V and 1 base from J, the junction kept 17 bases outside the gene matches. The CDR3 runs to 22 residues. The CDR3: CASSLANVAGTSGGAGTDTQYF. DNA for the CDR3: TGTGCCAGCTCACTTGCGAACGTTGCCGGGACTAGCGGGGGGGCCGGCACAGATACGCAGTATTTT. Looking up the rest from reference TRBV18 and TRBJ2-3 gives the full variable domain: NAGVMQNPRHLVRRRGQEARLRCSPMKGHSHVYWYRQLPEEGLKFMVYLQKENIIDESGMPKERFSAEFPKEGPSILRIQQVVRGDSAAYFCASSLANVAGTSGGAGTDTQYFGPGTRLTVL.

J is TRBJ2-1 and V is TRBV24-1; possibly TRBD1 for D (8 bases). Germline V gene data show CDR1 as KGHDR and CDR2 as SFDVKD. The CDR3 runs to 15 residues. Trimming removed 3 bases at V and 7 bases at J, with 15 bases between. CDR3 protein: CATSDVGQGGNEQFF. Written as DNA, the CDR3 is TGTGCCACCAGTGATGTTGGACAGGGAGGGAATGAGCAGTTCTTC.

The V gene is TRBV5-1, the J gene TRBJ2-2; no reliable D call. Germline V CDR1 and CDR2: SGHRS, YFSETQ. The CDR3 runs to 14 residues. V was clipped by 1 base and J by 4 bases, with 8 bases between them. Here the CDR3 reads CASSLSLITGELFF. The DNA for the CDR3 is TGCGCCAGCAGCTTGAGCCTGATCACCGGGGAGCTGTTTTTT.

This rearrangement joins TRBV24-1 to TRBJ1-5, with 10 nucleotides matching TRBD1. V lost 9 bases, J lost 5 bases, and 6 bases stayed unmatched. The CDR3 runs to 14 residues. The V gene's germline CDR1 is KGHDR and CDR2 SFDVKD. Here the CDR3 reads CATSDRGHDQPQHF. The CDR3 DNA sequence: TGTGCCACCTCAGACAGGGGGCACGATCAGCCCCAGCATTTT.

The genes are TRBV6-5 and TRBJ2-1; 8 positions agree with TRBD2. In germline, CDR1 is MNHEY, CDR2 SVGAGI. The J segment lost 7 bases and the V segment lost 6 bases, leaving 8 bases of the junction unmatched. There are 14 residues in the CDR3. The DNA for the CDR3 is TGTGCCAGCAGCAGCGGGGGCCAAAGGAATGAGCAGTTCTTC. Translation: CASSSGGQRNEQFF.

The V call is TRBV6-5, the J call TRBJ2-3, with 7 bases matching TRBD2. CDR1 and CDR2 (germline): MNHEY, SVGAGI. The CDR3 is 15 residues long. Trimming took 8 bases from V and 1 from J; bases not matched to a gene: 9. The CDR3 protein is CASRDQRGRTDTQYF. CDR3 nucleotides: TGTGCCAGCCGGGATCAGCGGGGTCGCACAGATACGCAGTATTTT.

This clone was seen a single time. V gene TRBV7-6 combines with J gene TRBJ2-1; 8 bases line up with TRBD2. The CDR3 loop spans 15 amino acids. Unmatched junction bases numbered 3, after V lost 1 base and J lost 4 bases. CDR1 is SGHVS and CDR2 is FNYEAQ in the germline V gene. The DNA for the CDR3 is TGTGCCAGCAGCTTAGTAACGGGGGGGTACAATGAGCAGTTCTTC. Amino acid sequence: CASSLVTGGYNEQFF.

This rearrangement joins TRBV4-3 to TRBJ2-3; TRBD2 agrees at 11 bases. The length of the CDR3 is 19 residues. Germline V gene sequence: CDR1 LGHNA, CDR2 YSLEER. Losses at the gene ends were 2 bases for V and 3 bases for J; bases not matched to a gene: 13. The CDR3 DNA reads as TGCGCCAGCAGCCAAAGTGGGCTAGCGGGGGGCGCTAAGACAGATACGCAGTATTTT. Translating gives CASSQSGLAGGAKTDTQYF.

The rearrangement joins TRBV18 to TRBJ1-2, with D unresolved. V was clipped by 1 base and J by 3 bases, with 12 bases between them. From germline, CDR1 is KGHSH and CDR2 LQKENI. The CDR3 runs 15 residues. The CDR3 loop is CASSPRSELDYGYTF. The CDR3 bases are TGTGCCAGCTCACCACGTTCGGAGTTGGACTATGGCTACACCTTC. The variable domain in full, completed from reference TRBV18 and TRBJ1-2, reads NAGVMQNPRHLVRRRGQEARLRCSPMKGHSHVYWYRQLPEEGLKFMVYLQKENIIDESGMPKERFSAEFPKEGPSILRIQQVVRGDSAAYFCASSPRSELDYGYTFGSGTRLTVV.

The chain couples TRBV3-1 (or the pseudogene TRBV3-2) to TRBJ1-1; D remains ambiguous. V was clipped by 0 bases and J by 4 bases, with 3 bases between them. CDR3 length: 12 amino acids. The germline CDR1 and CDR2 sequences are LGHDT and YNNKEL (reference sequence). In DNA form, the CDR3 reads TGTGCCAGCAGCCAAGAACTCACTGAAGCTTTCTTT. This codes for CASSQELTEAFF.

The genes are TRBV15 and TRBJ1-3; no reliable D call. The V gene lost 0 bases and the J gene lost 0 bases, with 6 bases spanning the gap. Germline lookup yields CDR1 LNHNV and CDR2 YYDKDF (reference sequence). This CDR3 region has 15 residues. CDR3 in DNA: TGTGCCACCAGCAGAGACAAGAGCTCTGGAAACACCATATATTTT. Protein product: CATSRDKSSGNTIYF.

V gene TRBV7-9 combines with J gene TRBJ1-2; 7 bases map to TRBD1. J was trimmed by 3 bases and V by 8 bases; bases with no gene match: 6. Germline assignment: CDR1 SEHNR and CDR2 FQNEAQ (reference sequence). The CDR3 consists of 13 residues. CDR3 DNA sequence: TGTGCCAGCGGGGACAGCCTTGACTATGGCTACACCTTC. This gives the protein CASGDSLDYGYTF. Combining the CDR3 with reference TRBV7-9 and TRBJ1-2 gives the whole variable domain DTGVSQNPRHKITKRGQNVTFRCDPISEHNRLYWYRQTLGQGPEFLTYFQNEAQLEKSRLLSDRFSAERPKGSFSTLEIQRTEQGDSAMYLCASGDSLDYGYTFGSGTRLTVV.

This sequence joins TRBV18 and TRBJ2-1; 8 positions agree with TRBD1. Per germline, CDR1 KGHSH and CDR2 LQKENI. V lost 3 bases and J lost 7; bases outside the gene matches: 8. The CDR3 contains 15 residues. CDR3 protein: CASSPVAGGLNEQFF. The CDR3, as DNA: TGTGCCAGCTCACCCGTGGCAGGGGGCTTAAATGAGCAGTTCTTC.

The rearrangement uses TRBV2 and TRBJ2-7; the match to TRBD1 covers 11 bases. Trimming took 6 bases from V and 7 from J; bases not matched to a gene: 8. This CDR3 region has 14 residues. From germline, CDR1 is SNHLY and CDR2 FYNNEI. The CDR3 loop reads CASRAGTGGWEQYF. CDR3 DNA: TGTGCCAGCAGAGCCGGGACAGGGGGATGGGAGCAGTACTTC.

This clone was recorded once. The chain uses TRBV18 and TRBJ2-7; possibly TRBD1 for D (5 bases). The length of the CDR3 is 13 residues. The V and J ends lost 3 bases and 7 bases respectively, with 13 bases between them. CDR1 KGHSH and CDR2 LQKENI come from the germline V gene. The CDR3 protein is CASSPGAGLEQYF. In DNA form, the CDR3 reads TGTGCCAGCTCACCTGGGGCAGGATTAGAGCAGTACTTC.

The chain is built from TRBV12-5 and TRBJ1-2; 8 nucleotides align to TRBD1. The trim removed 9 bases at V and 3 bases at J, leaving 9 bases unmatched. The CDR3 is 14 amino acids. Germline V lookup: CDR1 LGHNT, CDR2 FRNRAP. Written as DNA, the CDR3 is TGTGCTAGAACTTCAGGGGGCCTCGACTATGGCTACACCTTC. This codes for CARTSGGLDYGYTF.

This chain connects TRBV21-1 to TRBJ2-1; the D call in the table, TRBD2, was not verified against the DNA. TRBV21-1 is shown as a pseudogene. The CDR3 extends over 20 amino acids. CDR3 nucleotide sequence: TGTGCCATGGACAGGGGGGGCCCGAGACTAGCGGGAGAAGGTTCGGGTGAGCAGTTCTTC. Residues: CAMDRGGPRLAGEGSGEQFF.

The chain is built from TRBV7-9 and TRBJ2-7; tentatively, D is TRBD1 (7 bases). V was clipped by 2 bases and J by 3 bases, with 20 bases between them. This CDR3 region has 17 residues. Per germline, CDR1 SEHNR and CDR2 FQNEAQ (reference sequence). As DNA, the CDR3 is TGTGCCAGCAGCTTAAGATCACCCGACAGGGAGGACTACGAGCAGTACTTC. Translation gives CASSLRSPDREDYEQYF. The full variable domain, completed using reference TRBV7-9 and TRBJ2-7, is DTGVSQNPRHKITKRGQNVTFRCDPISEHNRLYWYRQTLGQGPEFLTYFQNEAQLEKSRLLSDRFSAERPKGSFSTLEIQRTEQGDSAMYLCASSLRSPDREDYEQYFGPGTRLTVT.

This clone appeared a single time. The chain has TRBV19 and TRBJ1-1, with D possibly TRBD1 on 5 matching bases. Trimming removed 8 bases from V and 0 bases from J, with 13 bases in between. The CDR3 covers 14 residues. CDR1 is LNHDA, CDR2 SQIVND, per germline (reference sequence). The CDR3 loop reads CASATVYMNTEAFF. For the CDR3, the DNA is TGTGCCAGTGCGACAGTTTACATGAACACTGAAGCTTTCTTT. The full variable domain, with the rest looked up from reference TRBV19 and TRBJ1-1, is DGGITQSPKYLFRKEGQNVTLSCEQNLNHDAMYWYRQDPGQGLRLIYYSQIVNDFQKGDIAEGYSVSREKKESFPLTVTSAQKNPTAFYLCASATVYMNTEAFFGQGTRLTVV.

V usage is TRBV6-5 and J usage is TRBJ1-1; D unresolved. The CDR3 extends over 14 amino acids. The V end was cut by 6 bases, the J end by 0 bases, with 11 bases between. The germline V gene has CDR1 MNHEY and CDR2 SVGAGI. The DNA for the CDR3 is TGTGCCAGCAGACCGGACTTCCTGAACACTGAAGCTTTCTTT. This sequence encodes CASRPDFLNTEAFF.

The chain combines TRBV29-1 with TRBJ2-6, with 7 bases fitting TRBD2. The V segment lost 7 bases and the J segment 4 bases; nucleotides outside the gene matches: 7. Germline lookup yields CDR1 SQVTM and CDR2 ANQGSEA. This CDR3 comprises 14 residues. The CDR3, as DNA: TGCAGCGCCACGGGGGGTTCGGGGGCCAACGTCCTGACTTTC. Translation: CSATGGSGANVLTF.

As DNA, the CDR3 is TGTGCCAGCAGTTTAACTTATCTTAACAGCGAAGCTTTCTTT. Residues: CASSLTYLNSEAFF. This chain joins TRBV27 and TRBJ1-1; D is ambiguous. Per germline, CDR1 MNHEY and CDR2 SMNVEV (reference sequence). The germline V and J ends were trimmed by 2 bases and 8 bases, with 15 bases remaining between them. The CDR3 spans 14 residues.

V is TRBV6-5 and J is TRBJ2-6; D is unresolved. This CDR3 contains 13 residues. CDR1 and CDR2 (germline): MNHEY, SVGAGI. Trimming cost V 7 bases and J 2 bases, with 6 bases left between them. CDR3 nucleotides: TGTGCCAGCAAGAGTCCTGGGGCCAACGTCCTGACTTTC. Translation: CASKSPGANVLTF.